This T cell receptor beta chain was sequenced during a study of shared clonotypes between healthy human individuals. Study overall: The study enrolled a couple of women and three men aged 18 to 49. General study points: Sharing of clonotypes among donors was expected to vary with sequencing depth.

TCRdb's copy holds only in-frame clones and misses some; the assay was immunoSEQ multiplex PCR. The data hold about 460,000 clones, with approximately 80% observed a single time. Germline V lookup: CDR1 SEHNR, CDR2 FQNEAQ (reference sequence). Trimming took 0 bases from V and 0 from J, leaving 8 bases between them. The length of the CDR3 is 15 residues. As for this clone: Its antigen is as yet unknown.

Input material: PBMCs. The sequence came from a woman between 40 and 55 years old in good health. Some clones in this sample may be carry-over from other donors' samples. The chain is built from TRBV7-9 and TRBJ1-1, with D unresolved. CDR3 amino acids: CASSLAREMNTEAFF. For the CDR3, the DNA is TGTGCCAGCAGCTTAGCACGGGAGATGAACACTGAAGCTTTCTTT.